These T cell receptor beta chains were read from a single sample in a study of T cell repertoires in cytomegalovirus infection. MiXCR, run by TCRdb on the reads, gives a single entry per CDR3 protein. The sample shows about 450,000 distinct CDR3 sequences, roughly 31% of them seen only once. The sample was PBMCs. These receptors all stem from a human donor in good health (CMV status not recorded). Some clones in this sample may be carry-over from other donors' samples. Each CDR3 is given with its conserved first and last residue. The D gene is left open where the match is weak. Clone size is given for some rows only: seen once, a few or many times, or a class if the clone is expanded.

.	TRBV20-1	TRBJ1-4	.	CSARVGILSATNEKLFF	TGCAGTGCTAGAGTTGGCATTCTGTCGGCGACTAATGAAAAACTGTTTTTT
TRBD1	TRBV4-3	TRBJ2-7	few	CASSQAGAGGFHEQYF	TGCGCCAGCAGCCAAGCCGGTGCAGGGGGTTTCCACGAGCAGTACTTC
.	TRBV19	TRBJ2-7	few	CASSLNGAQEQYF	TGTGCCAGTAGTCTAAACGGGGCGCAAGAGCAGTACTTC
.	TRBV7-8	TRBJ1-6	few	CASSLASTGYNSPLHF	TGTGCCAGCAGCTTAGCAAGTACAGGGTATAATTCACCCCTCCACTTT
.	TRBV7-9	TRBJ1-2	.	CASSFGQKNAGYTF	TGTGCCAGCAGCTTCGGACAAAAGAATGCCGGCTACACCTTC
TRBD1	TRBV6-2/TRBV6-3	TRBJ2-4	few	CASSPRQGIPAKNIQYF	TGTGCCAGCAGTCCTAGACAGGGGATACCGGCCAAAAACATTCAGTACTTC
TRBD1	TRBV11-2	TRBJ2-7	.	CASSASTGLYEQYF	TGTGCCAGCAGCGCCTCGACAGGGTTGTACGAGCAGTACTTC
.	TRBV6-5	TRBJ1-1	few	CASSYVQEMNTEAFF	TGTGCCAGCAGTTACGTCCAAGAGATGAACACTGAAGCTTTCTTT
.	TRBV12-3/TRBV12-4	TRBJ1-5	many	CASSFRDPSNQPQHF	TGTGCCAGCAGTTTTCGGGATCCAAGTAATCAGCCCCAGCATTTT
TRBD2	TRBV12-3/TRBV12-4	TRBJ2-1	many	CASSLGSSGGQGEQFF	TGTGCCAGCAGTTTAGGGTCTAGCGGGGGGCAGGGTGAGCAGTTCTTC
.	TRBV7-2	TRBJ2-2	.	CASSSNGTWGTVELFF	TGTGCCAGCAGCTCTAACGGGACATGGGGCACCGTGGAGCTGTTTTTT
.	TRBV5-1	TRBJ1-2	.	CASSWATADYGYTF	TGCGCCAGCAGCTGGGCGACAGCCGACTATGGCTACACCTTC
TRBD1	TRBV7-8	TRBJ1-5	many	CASSLAQGDIMVQPQHF	TGTGCCAGCAGCTTAGCGCAGGGGGACATAATGGTTCAGCCCCAGCATTTT
TRBD2	TRBV5-1	TRBJ2-3	.	CASSSPGLAGMGRSTDTQYF	TGCGCCAGCAGTTCTCCGGGACTAGCGGGGATGGGGAGGAGCACAGATACGCAGTATTTT
TRBD2	TRBV6-2/TRBV6-3	TRBJ2-1	.	CASSHGLADNEQFF	TGTGCCAGCAGTCACGGACTAGCGGACAATGAGCAGTTCTTC
.	TRBV5-3	TRBJ1-2	.	CASSPVVGAVNYGYTF	TGTGCCAGCAGTCCTGTGGTTGGGGCCGTTAACTATGGCTACACCTTC
.	TRBV4-3	TRBJ1-4	.	CASSQVWTTTNEKLFF	TGCGCCAGCAGCCAAGTATGGACTACGACTAATGAAAAACTGTTTTTT
.	TRBV6-6	TRBJ2-7	few	CASSYALAGGTYEQYF	TGTGCCAGCAGTTACGCGTTGGCAGGGGGGACCTACGAGCAGTACTTC
TRBD2	TRBV27	TRBJ2-7	few	CASSLGGVGSYEQYF	TGTGCCAGCAGTTTGGGGGGGGTGGGCTCCTACGAGCAGTACTTC
.	TRBV7-2	TRBJ1-1	many	CASSRTRQKNTEAFF	TGTGCCAGCAGCCGGACCCGACAGAAGAACACTGAAGCTTTCTTT
.	TRBV4-1	TRBJ1-5	many	CASSRTDRANQPQHF	TGCGCCAGCAGCCGCACCGACAGAGCCAATCAGCCCCAGCATTTT